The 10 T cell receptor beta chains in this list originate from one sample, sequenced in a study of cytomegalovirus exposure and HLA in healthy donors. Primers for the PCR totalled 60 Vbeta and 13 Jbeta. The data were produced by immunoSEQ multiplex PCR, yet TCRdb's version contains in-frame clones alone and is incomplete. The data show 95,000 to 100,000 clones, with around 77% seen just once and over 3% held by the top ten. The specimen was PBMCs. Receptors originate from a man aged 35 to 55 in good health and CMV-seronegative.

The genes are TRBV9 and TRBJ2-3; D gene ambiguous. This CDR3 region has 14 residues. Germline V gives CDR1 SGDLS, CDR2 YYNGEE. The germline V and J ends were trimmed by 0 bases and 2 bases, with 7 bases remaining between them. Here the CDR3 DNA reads TGTGCCAGCAGCGTAGACAGATTCACAGATACGCAGTATTTT. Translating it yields CASSVDRFTDTQYF.

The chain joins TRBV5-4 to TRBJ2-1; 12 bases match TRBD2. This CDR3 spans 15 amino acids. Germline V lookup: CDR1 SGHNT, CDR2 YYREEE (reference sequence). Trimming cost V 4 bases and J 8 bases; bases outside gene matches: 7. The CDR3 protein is CASSPSGRAGHEQFF. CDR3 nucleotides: TGTGCCAGCAGCCCTAGCGGGAGGGCAGGTCATGAGCAGTTCTTC.

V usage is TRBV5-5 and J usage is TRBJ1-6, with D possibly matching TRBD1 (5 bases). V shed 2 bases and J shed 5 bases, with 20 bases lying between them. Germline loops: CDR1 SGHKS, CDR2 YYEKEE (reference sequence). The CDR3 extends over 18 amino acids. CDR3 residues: CASSFTTGPRRNNSPLHF. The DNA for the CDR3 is TGTGCCAGCAGCTTTACTACAGGTCCCCGTCGTAATAATTCACCCCTCCACTTT. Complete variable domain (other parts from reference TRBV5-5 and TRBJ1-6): DAGVTQSPTHLIKTRGQQVTLRCSPISGHKSVSWYQQVLGQGPQFIFQYYEKEERGRGNFPDRFSARQFPNYSSELNVNALLLGDSALYLCASSFTTGPRRNNSPLHFGNGTRLTVT.

The CDR3 spells CASTASGQGWKGYTF. In nucleotides, the CDR3 is TGTGCCAGCACTGCCAGCGGACAGGGGTGGAAGGGCTACACCTTC. This chain connects TRBV6-5 to TRBJ1-2, with 9 bases lining up with TRBD1. Looked up from germline, CDR1 is MNHEY and CDR2 is SVGAGI. This CDR3 is 15 amino acids long. V gave up 7 bases and J gave up 8 bases; unmatched junction bases: 14.

The CDR3 DNA follows: TGTGCCAGCTCACCCATGGCAGTGAAGAACACCGGGGAGCTGTTTTTT. Its protein is CASSPMAVKNTGELFF. This chain connects TRBV18 to TRBJ2-2, with D unresolved. In germline, CDR1 is KGHSH, CDR2 LQKENI. The CDR3 covers 16 residues. Trimming took off 3 bases at V and 1 base at J, with 12 bases between the two ends.

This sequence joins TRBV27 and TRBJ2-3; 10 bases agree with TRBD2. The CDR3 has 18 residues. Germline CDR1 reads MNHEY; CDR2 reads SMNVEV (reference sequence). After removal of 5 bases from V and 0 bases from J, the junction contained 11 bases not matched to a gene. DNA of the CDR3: TGTGCCAGCAGTCGGTTGCTAGCGGGAGATCTTAGCACAGATACGCAGTATTTT. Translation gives CASSRLLAGDLSTDTQYF.

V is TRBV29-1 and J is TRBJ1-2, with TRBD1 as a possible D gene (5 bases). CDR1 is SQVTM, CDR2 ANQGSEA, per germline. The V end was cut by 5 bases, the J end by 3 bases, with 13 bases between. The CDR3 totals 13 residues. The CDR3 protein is CSVTEGLHYGYTF. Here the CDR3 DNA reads TGCAGCGTTACAGAGGGACTCCACTATGGCTACACCTTC.

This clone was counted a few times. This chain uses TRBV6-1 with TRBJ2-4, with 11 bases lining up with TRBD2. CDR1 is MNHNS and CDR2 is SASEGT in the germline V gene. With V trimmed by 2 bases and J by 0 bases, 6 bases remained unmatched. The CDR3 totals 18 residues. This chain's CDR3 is CASSESPGTSGAKNIQYF. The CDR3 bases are TGTGCCAGCAGTGAATCCCCCGGGACTAGCGGAGCCAAAAACATTCAGTACTTC.

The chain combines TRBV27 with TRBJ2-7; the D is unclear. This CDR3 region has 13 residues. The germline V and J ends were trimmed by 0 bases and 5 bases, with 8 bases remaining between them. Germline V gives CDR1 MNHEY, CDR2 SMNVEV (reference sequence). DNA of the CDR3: TGTGCCAGCAGTTTATCGTATTATGACGAGCAGTACTTC. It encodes CASSLSYYDEQYF.

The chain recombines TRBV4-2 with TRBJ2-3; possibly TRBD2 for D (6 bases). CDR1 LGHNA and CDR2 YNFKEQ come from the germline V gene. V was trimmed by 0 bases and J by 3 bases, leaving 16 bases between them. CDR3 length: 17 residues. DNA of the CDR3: TGTGCCAGCAGCCAAGATGGGCGGGGCGGAGGTACAGATACGCAGTATTTT. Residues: CASSQDGRGGGTDTQYF.